Listed below are T cell receptor beta chains from one sample, sequenced in a study of cytomegalovirus exposure and HLA in healthy donors. Sequencing used immunoSEQ multiplex PCR; TCRdb keeps in-frame clones, though not all of them. The data show roughly 200,000 clones, with over 60% seen just once and less than 2.5% held by the top ten. The material sequenced was PBMCs. These receptors originate from a woman in her 30s in good health and CMV-seropositive. CDR3s include the opening cysteine and the closing phenylalanine or tryptophan. D genes are given only for firm matches. A row's size may be missing; if present it is once, few, many or a size class.

TRBJ2-7 | TRBV6-5 | NA | NA | CASIGGGLHEQYF | TGTGCCAGCATCGGGGGAGGATTGCACGAGCAGTACTTC
TRBJ2-1 | TRBV4-3 | NA | TRBD2 | CASSLLLPAAGGPVDNEQFF | TGCGCCAGCAGCCTCCTCCTCCCGGCGGCGGGGGGACCGGTCGACAATGAGCAGTTCTTC
TRBJ1-4 | TRBV9 | NA | NA | CASSVSVAANEKLFF | TGTGCCAGCAGCGTATCAGTGGCAGCTAATGAAAAACTGTTTTTT
TRBJ2-1 | TRBV7-3 | NA | NA | CASSSDSYNEQFF | TGTGCCAGCAGCTCAGACTCCTACAATGAGCAGTTCTTC
TRBJ1-1 | TRBV7-9 | NA | NA | CASSFFGNTEAFF | TGTGCCAGCAGCTTCTTTGGCAACACTGAAGCTTTCTTT
TRBJ2-2 | TRBV2 | NA | TRBD1 | CASSLDRGITGELFF | TGTGCCAGCAGTCTTGACAGGGGGATCACCGGGGAGCTGTTTTTT
TRBJ1-1 | TRBV11-2 | few | NA | CASSPDSTEAFF | TGTGCCAGCAGCCCGGACAGCACTGAAGCTTTCTTT
TRBJ1-2 | TRBV2 | NA | NA | CASSVFGQDYGYTF | TGTGCCAGCAGTGTGTTCGGCCAGGACTATGGCTACACCTTC
TRBJ1-2 | TRBV4-3 | NA | NA | CASSQVEGTPYGYTF | TGCGCCAGCAGCCAAGTTGAGGGGACTCCCTATGGCTACACCTTC
TRBJ2-7 | TRBV6-5 | NA | NA | CASSPREIGRHEQYF | TGTGCCAGCAGCCCAAGGGAGATAGGTCGCCACGAGCAGTACTTC
TRBJ2-6 | TRBV4-2 | NA | TRBD1 | CASSQDRDSSGANVLTF | TGTGCCAGCAGCCAAGATCGGGACAGCTCTGGGGCCAACGTCCTGACTTTC
TRBJ1-4 | TRBV5-1 | NA | NA | CASSLPAADNEKLFF | TGCGCCAGCAGCCTGCCGGCGGCTGATAATGAAAAACTGTTTTTT
TRBJ2-3 | TRBV9 | once | NA | CASSVEGGADTQYF | TGTGCCAGCAGCGTAGAGGGGGGGGCAGATACGCAGTATTTT
TRBJ2-1 | TRBV19 | NA | NA | CASTPGAERIYNEQFF | TGTGCCAGTACCCCGGGAGCGGAGCGAATCTACAATGAGCAGTTCTTC
TRBJ2-2 | TRBV6-1 | once | NA | CASSGEVAAGELFF | TGTGCCAGCAGCGGGGAGGTGGCGGCCGGGGAGCTGTTTTTT
TRBJ2-1 | TRBV4-3 | few | NA | CASSQDSRGYEQFF | TGCGCCAGCAGCCAAGACTCCCGAGGTTATGAGCAGTTCTTC
TRBJ1-1 | TRBV6-1 | few | TRBD1 | CASILHRGSTEAFF | TGTGCCAGCATTCTGCACAGGGGTTCCACTGAAGCTTTCTTT
TRBJ1-6 | TRBV25-1 | NA | NA | CASSEGRTHSSYNSPLHF | TGTGCCAGCAGTGAAGGGCGGACACACAGCTCCTATAATTCACCCCTCCACTTT
TRBJ2-3 | TRBV18 | NA | NA | CASSPQSGPWDTQYF | TGTGCCAGCTCACCACAGAGCGGACCTTGGGATACGCAGTATTTT
TRBJ2-7 | TRBV10-3 | NA | NA | CAISESGRGQYEQYF | TGTGCCATCAGTGAGTCGGGAAGGGGACAATACGAGCAGTACTTC
TRBJ2-5 | TRBV29-1 | few | NA | CSGGKETQYF | TGCAGCGGCGGAAAAGAGACCCAGTACTTC
TRBJ2-1 | TRBV4-1 | few | NA | CASSLIRGGIYNEQFF | TGCGCCAGCAGCCTGATAAGGGGGGGGATCTACAATGAGCAGTTCTTC
TRBJ1-1 | TRBV6-5 | few | NA | CASSSNGGVTEAFF | TGTGCCAGCAGTTCCAACGGGGGGGTGACTGAAGCTTTCTTT
TRBJ2-5 | TRBV2 | NA | NA | CASSEFRGRQETQYF | TGTGCCAGCAGTGAATTTAGGGGCAGGCAAGAGACCCAGTACTTC
TRBJ1-1 | TRBV6-1 | NA | TRBD1 | CASSEQGAPNTEAFF | TGTGCCAGCAGTGAACAGGGGGCCCCGAACACTGAAGCTTTCTTT
TRBJ2-1 | TRBV4-1 | NA | TRBD1 | CASSGGQGSYNEQFF | TGCGCCAGCAGTGGGGGACAGGGCTCCTACAATGAGCAGTTCTTC
TRBJ1-4 | TRBV29-1 | once | NA | CSAAHKGEKLFF | TGCAGCGCAGCGCACAAGGGGGAAAAACTGTTTTTT
TRBJ1-1 | TRBV28 | NA | NA | CASSPHRTVNTEAFF | TGTGCCAGCAGTCCCCACCGGACAGTTAACACTGAAGCTTTCTTT
TRBJ2-5 | TRBV6-1 | once | NA | CASKTWETQYF | TGTGCCAGCAAAACTTGGGAGACCCAGTACTTC
TRBJ1-5 | TRBV21-1 | NA | NA | CASARTGCNQPQHF | TGTGCCAGCGCTAGGACAGGCTGCAATCAGCCCCAGCATTTT
TRBJ2-7 | TRBV4-2 | NA | TRBD2 | CASSQAPSGGTWYEQYF | TGTGCCAGCAGCCAAGCCCCTAGCGGGGGAACGTGGTACGAGCAGTACTTC
TRBJ1-2 | TRBV6-5 | NA | NA | CASSPAGVYGYTF | TGTGCCAGCAGTCCCGCGGGGGTCTATGGCTACACCTTC
TRBJ2-5 | TRBV2 | NA | NA | CASSPRRLPEETQYF | TGTGCCAGCAGCCCACGGCGACTCCCAGAAGAGACCCAGTACTTC
TRBJ1-2 | TRBV5-1 | NA | TRBD1 | CASSQGQDYGYTF | TGCGCCAGCAGCCAGGGACAGGACTATGGCTACACCTTC
TRBJ1-1 | TRBV6-5 | NA | NA | CASSYSGKATEAFF | TGTGCCAGCAGTTACTCCGGGAAGGCCACTGAAGCTTTCTTT
TRBJ2-7 | TRBV4-3 | NA | TRBD2 | CASSFRLAGEEDEQYF | TGCGCCAGCAGCTTTAGACTAGCGGGAGAAGAAGACGAGCAGTACTTC
TRBJ1-5 | TRBV5-1 | NA | NA | CASSAEGPPWQPQHF | TGCGCCAGCAGCGCCGAGGGCCCGCCGTGGCAGCCCCAGCATTTT
TRBJ2-7 | TRBV11-2 | NA | NA | CASSLYGGSSYEQYF | TGTGCCAGCAGCTTATACGGCGGTAGCTCCTACGAGCAGTACTTC
TRBJ1-1 | TRBV18 | NA | TRBD1 | CASSPSGGMNTEAFF | TGTGCCAGCTCACCATCAGGGGGCATGAACACTGAAGCTTTCTTT
TRBJ2-6 | TRBV6-5 | NA | NA | CASSYVAGSGANVLTF | TGTGCCAGCAGTTACGTGGCGGGGTCTGGGGCCAACGTCCTGACTTTC
TRBJ2-5 | TRBV5-1 | once | NA | CASSLEGRETQYF | TGCGCCAGCAGCTTGGAGGGGCGGGAGACCCAGTACTTC
TRBJ2-7 | TRBV4-3 | NA | TRBD1 | CASSQDARGRLSYEQYF | TGCGCCAGCAGCCAAGATGCGAGGGGGCGGTTGTCCTACGAGCAGTACTTC
TRBJ2-7 | TRBV5-4 | NA | NA | CASRRDSPFEQYF | TGTGCCAGCAGACGGGACTCCCCGTTCGAGCAGTACTTC
TRBJ1-1 | TRBV7-9 | NA | NA | CASRYGRAANTEAFF | TGTGCCAGCAGATATGGCAGGGCGGCGAACACTGAAGCTTTCTTT
TRBJ1-3 | TRBV5-1 | NA | NA | CASSLTAGGNTIYF | TGCGCCAGCAGCCTAACCGCCGGGGGAAACACCATATATTTT
TRBJ1-4 | TRBV18 | NA | TRBD1 | CASSATGGTNEKLFF | TGTGCCAGCTCAGCGACAGGGGGCACTAATGAAAAACTGTTTTTT
TRBJ2-7 | TRBV6-1 | once | NA | CASRAGPTYEQYF | TGTGCCAGCAGGGCGGGGCCTACCTACGAGCAGTACTTC
TRBJ2-1 | TRBV11-2 | NA | TRBD2 | CASSLGTSGWDEQFF | TGTGCCAGCAGCCTAGGGACTAGCGGGTGGGATGAGCAGTTCTTC
TRBJ1-2 | TRBV7-9 | few | NA | CASGRTAPRGYTF | TGTGCCAGCGGCCGGACAGCTCCCCGGGGCTACACCTTC
TRBJ2-1 | TRBV13 | NA | NA | CASSFWGQGTNEQFF | TGTGCCAGCAGCTTCTGGGGGCAAGGGACCAATGAGCAGTTCTTC
TRBJ2-3 | TRBV5-4 | NA | NA | CASSLSQTDTQYF | TGTGCCAGCAGCTTGAGCCAAACAGATACGCAGTATTTT
TRBJ2-2 | TRBV29-1 | NA | NA | CSVEGPAGMNTGELFF | TGCAGCGTTGAAGGCCCGGCAGGGATGAACACCGGGGAGCTGTTTTTT
TRBJ2-7 | TRBV5-1 | NA | TRBD1 | CASSLGGGGYEQYF | TGCGCCAGCAGCTTGGGAGGGGGCGGCTACGAGCAGTACTTC
TRBJ1-2 | TRBV30 | NA | NA | CAGGWTAANYGYTF | TGTGCCGGGGGCTGGACAGCCGCTAACTATGGCTACACCTTC
TRBJ1-1 | TRBV4-1 | once | NA | CASSQPGTSIEAFF | TGCGCCAGCAGCCAACCCGGGACTTCGATCGAAGCTTTCTTT
TRBJ1-2 | TRBV28 | once | NA | CASSWGSNYGYTF | TGTGCCAGCAGTTGGGGCAGCAACTATGGCTACACCTTC
TRBJ2-1 | TRBV9 | NA | NA | CASSVGSYNEQFF | TGTGCCAGCAGCGTAGGGAGCTACAATGAGCAGTTCTTC